This T cell receptor (beta chain) was sequenced for a study of response to subunit inactivated influenza vaccine. V was shortened by 5 bases and J by 4 bases, with 17 bases between the two germline ends. CDR3 size: 16 residues. TCRdb recomputed calls from the RT-PCR reads with MiXCR, one row per CDR3 protein. This sample has around 650,000 distinct CDR3 sequences; 15% to 19% occur once, and the top ten carry around 10%. Study-level findings and limits: Every seasonal influenza vaccination brings in few new T cells, the authors suggested.

This clonotype showed up just a few times. Its antigen is as yet unknown. The rearrangement links TRBV12-3 or TRBV12-4 to TRBJ2-2; D uncertain. The source of this sequence is a man aged 45-60 years who received an inactivated influenza vaccine. The sample was PBMCs from blood, taken roughly 12 days after vaccination. The CDR3 sequence is CASSPGYQASTGELFF. In nucleotides, the CDR3 is TGTGCCAGCAGTCCAGGTTACCAGGCGAGCACCGGGGAGCTGTTTTTT.